This T cell receptor (beta chain) was recovered during a study of T-cell reconstitution after alpha-beta-depleted transplantation in children. Study results and caveats: When one year had passed after transplant, most T-cell counts and diversity came from newly produced T cells. Alpha-beta T cells about two months after transplant reportedly derived from several hundred expanded graft clones. At day 60, the high TCRbeta diversity found in some patients originated from recipient T cells and thymic progenitors that had survived.

Losses at the gene ends were 1 base for V and 4 bases for J; bases not matched to a gene: 6. This CDR3 has 18 amino acids. Germline lookup yields CDR1 KGHSH and CDR2 LQKENI. Preparation of the TCRbeta library was carried out with unique molecular identifiers. TCRdb passed the PCR reads through MiXCR, listing each CDR3 protein once. The repertoire holds 700,000 to 950,000 distinct CDR3 sequences, with approximately 15% as singletons. As concerns this clonotype: Its target is not known.

The receptor comes from a male patient aged 5 to 17 who had a stem cell transplant for acute lymphoblastic leukemia, so the T cells may come from the graft donor. Material: PBMCs, mostly from graft donor cells, obtained 360 days after TCRalphabeta/CD19-depleted stem cell transplant. The V gene is TRBV18, the J gene TRBJ2-2, with 13 bases identical to TRBD2. CDR3 sequence: CASSPRGLAGEGTGELFF. The CDR3 nucleotides read TGTGCCAGCTCACCACGAGGACTAGCGGGAGAAGGCACCGGGGAGCTGTTTTTT.